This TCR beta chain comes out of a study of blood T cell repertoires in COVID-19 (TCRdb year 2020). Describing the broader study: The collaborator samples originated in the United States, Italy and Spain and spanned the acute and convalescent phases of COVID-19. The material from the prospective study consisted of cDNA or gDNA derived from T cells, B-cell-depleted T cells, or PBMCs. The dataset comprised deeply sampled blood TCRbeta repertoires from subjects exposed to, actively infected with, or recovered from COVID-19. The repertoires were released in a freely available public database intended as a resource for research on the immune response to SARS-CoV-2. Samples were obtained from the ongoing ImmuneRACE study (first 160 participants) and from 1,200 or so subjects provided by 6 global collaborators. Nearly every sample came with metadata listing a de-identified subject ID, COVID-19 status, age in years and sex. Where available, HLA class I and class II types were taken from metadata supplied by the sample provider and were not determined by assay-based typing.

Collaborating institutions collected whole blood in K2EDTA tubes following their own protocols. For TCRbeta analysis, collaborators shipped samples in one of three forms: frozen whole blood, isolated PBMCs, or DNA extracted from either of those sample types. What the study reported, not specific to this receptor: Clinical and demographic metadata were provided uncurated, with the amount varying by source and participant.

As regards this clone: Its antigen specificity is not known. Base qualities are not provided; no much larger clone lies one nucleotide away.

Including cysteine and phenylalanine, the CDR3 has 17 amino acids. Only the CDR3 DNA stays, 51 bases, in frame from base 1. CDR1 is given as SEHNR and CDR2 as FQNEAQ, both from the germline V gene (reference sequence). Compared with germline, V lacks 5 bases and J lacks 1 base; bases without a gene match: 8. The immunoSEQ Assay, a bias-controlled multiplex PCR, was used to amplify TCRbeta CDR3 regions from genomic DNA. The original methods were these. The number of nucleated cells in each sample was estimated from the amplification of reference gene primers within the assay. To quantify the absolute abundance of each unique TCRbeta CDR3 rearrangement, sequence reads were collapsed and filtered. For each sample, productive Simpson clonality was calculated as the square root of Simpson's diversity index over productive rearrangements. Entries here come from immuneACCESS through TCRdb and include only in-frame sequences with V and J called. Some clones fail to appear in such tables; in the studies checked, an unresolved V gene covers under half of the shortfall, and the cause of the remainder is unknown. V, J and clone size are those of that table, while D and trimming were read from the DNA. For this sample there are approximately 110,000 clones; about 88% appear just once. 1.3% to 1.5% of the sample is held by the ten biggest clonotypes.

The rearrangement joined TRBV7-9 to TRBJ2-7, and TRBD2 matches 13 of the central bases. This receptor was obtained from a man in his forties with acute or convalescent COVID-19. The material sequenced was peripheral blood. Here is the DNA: TGTGCCAGCAGCGAGGGACTAGCGGGGCCCGATTCCTACGAGCAGTACTTC. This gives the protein CASSEGLAGPDSYEQYF. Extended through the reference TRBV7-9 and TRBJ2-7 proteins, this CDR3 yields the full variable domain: DTGVSQNPRHKITKRGQNVTFRCDPISEHNRLYWYRQTLGQGPEFLTYFQNEAQLEKSRLLSDRFSAERPKGSFSTLEIQRTEQGDSAMYLCASSEGLAGPDSYEQYFGPGTRLTVT.